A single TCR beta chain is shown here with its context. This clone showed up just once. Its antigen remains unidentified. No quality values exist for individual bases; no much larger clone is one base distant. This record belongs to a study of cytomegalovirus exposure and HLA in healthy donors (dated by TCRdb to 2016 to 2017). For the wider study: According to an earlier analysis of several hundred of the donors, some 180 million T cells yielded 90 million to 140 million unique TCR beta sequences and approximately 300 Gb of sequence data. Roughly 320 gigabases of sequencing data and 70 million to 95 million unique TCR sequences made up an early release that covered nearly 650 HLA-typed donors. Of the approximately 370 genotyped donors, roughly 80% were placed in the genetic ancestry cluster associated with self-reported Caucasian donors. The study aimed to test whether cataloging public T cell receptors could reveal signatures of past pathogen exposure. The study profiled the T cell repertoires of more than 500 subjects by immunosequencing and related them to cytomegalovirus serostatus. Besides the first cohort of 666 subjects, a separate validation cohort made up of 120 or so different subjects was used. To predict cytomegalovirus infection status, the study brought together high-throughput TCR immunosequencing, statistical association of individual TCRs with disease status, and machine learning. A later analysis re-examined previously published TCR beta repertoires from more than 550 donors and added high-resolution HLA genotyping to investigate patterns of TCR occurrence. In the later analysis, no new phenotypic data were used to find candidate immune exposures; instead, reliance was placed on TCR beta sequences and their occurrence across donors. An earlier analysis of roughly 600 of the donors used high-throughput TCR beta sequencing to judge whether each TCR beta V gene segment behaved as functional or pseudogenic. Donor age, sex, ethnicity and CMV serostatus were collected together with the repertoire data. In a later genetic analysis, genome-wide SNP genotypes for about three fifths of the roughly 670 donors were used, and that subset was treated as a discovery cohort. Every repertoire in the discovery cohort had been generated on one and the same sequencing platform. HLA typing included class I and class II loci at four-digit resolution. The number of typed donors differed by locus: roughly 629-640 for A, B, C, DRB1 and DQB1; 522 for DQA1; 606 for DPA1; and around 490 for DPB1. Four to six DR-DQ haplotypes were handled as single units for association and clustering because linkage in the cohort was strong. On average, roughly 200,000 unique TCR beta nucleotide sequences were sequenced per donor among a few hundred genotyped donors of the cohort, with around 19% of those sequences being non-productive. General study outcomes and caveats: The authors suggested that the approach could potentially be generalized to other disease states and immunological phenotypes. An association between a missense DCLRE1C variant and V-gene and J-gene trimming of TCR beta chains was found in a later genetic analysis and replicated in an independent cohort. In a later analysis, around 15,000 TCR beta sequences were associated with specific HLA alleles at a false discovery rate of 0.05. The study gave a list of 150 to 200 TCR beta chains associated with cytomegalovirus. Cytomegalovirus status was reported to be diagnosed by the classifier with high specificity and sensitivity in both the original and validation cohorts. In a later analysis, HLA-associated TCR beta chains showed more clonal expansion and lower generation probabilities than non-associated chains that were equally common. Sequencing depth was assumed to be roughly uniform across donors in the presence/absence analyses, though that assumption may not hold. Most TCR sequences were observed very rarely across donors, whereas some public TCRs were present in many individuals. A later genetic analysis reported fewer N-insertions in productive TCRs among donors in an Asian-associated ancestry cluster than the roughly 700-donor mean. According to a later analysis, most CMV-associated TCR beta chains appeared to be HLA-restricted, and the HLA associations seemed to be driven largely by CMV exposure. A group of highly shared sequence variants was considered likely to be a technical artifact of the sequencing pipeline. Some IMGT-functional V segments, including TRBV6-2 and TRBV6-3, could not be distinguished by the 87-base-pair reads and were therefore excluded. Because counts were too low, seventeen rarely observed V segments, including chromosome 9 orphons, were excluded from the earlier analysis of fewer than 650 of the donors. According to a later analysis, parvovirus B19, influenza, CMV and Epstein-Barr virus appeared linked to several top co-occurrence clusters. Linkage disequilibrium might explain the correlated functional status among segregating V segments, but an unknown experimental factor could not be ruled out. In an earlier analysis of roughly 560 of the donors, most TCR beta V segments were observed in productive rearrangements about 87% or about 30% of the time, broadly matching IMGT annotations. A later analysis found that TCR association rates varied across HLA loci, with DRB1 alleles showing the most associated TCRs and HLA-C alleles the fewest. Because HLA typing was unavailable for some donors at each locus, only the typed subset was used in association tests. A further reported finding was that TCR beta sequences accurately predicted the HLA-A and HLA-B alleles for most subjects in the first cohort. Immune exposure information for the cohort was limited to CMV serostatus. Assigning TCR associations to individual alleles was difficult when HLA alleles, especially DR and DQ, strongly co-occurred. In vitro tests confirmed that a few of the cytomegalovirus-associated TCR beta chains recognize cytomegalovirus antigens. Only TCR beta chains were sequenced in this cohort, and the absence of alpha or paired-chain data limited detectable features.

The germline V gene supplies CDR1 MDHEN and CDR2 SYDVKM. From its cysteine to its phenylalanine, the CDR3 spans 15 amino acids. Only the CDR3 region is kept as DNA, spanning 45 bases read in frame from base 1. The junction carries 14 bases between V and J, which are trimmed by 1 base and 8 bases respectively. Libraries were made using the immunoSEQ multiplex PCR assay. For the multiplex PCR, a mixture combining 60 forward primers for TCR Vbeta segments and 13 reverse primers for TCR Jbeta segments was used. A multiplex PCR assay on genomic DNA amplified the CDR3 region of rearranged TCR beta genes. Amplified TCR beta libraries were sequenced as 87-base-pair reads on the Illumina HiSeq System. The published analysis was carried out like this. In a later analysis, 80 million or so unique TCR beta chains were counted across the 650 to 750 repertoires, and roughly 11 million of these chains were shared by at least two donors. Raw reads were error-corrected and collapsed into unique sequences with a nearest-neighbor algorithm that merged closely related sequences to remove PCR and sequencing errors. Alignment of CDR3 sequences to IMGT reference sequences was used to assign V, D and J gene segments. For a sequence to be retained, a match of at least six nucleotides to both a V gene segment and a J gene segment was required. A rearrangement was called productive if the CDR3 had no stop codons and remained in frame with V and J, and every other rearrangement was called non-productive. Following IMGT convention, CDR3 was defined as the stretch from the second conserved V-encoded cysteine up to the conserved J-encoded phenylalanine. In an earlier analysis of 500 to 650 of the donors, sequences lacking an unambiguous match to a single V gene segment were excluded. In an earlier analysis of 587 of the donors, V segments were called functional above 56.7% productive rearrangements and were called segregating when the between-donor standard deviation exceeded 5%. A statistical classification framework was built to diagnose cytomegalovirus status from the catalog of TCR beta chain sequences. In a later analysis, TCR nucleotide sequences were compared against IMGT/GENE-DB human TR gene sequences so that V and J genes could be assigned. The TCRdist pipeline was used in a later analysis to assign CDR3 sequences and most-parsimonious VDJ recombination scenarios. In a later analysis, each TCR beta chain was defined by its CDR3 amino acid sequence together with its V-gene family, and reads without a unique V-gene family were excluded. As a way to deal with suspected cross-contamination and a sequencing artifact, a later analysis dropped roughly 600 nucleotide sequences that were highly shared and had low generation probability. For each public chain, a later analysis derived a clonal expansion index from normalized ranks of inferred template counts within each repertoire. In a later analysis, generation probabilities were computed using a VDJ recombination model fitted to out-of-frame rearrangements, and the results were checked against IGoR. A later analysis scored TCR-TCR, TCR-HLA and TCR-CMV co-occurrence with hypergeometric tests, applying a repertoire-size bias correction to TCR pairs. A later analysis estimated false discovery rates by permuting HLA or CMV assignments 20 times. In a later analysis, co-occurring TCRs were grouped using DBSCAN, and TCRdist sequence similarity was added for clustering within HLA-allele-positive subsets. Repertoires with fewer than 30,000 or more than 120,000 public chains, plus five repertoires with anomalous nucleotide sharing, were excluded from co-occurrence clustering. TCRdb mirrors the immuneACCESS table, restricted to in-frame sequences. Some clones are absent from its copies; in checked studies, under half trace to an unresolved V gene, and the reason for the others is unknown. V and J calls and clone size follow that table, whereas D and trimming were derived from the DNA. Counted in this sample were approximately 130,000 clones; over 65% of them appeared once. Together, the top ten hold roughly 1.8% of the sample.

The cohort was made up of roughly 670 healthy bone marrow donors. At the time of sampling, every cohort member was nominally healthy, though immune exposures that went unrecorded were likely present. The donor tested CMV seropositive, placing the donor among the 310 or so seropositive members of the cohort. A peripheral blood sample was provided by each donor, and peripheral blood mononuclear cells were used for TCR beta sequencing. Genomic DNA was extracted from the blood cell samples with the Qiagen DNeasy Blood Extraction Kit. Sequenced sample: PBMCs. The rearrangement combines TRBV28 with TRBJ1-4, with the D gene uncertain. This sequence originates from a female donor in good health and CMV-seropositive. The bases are TGTGCCAGCAGTTTATCCCAACCTAACGGGGAAAAACTGTTTTTT. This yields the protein CASSLSQPNGEKLFF. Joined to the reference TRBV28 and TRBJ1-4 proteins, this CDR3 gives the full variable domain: DVKVTQSSRYLVKRTGEKVFLECVQDMDHENMFWYRQDPGLGLRLIYFSYDVKMKEKGDIPEGYSVSREKKERFSLILESASTNQTSMYLCASSLSQPNGEKLFFGSGTQLSVL.